This T cell receptor (beta chain) was obtained from a study of response to subunit inactivated influenza vaccine (dated by TCRdb to about 2018). As for the study more broadly: The study used deep quantitative T cell receptor repertoire profiling to track responses to a trivalent subunit inactivated influenza vaccine.

This clonotype was seen a few times. Its cognate antigen has yet to be identified. There are no base qualities to consult, and no much larger clone falls within one base. The CDR3 measures 15 amino acids from cysteine to phenylalanine. CDR3 DNA is the only sequence kept; it has 45 bases, read in frame from the first base. Taken from the germline V gene (reference sequence), the CDR1 and CDR2 loops are GTSNPN and SVGIG. V is reduced by 1 base and J by 3 bases, leaving a spacing of 13 bases between them. General findings and caveats noted by the study authors: According to the authors, only a limited number of new T cells may be recruited by each seasonal influenza vaccination.

The method behind the library was RT-PCR. The instrument was an Illumina HiSeq 2500. TCRdb reanalyzed the raw reads on its own, using fastp at Q25 for trimming and MiXCR for clone calling, and kept in-frame beta chains. Identical CDR3 protein sequences are pooled into one entry, listed with their most common genes and DNA. Within this sample are about 300,000 distinct CDR3 sequences, with 22% of them counted one time only. About a tenth of the sample goes to the ten largest clones. The specimen comprised PBMCs from blood, sampled roughly 20 months after vaccination. The TCR was taken from a man in his fifties or sixties who received an inactivated influenza vaccine. Donor details come from another sample of the same person, matched by shared clones. The V and J segments used are TRBV30 and TRBJ1-5; the D gene remains uncertain. The DNA reads as follows: TGTGCCTGGAGTGCCAACGGTCAAATCAATCAGCCCCAGCATTTT. It translates to CAWSANGQINQPQHF.